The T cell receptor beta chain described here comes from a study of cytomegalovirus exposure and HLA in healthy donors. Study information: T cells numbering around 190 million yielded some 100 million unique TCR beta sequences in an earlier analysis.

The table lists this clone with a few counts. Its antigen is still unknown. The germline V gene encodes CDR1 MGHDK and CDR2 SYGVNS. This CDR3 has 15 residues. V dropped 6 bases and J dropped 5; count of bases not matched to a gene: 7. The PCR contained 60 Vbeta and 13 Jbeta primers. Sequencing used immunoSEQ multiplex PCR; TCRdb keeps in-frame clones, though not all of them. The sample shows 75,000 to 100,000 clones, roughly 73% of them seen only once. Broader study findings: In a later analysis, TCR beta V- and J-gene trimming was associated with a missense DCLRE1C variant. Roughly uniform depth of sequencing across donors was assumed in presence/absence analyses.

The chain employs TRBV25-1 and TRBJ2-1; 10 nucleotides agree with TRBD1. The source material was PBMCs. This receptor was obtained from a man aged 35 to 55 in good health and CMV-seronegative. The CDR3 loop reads CASSMDRGFHNEQFF. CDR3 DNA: TGTGCCAGCAGCATGGACAGGGGGTTCCACAATGAGCAGTTCTTC.